The sample holds a few counts of the clone carrying this T cell receptor beta chain. Germline V CDR1 and CDR2: SNHLY, FYNNEI. Trimming left V 6 bases short and J 6 bases short, with 15 bases between. The CDR3 consists of 14 residues. This sample is drawn from a study of blood T cell repertoires in COVID-19. Enrolled through a virtual design, the participants were between about 18 and 89 years of age and came from fewer than 30 US areas. As handled by the study authors: How many nucleated cells were present was estimated from reference gene primer amplification. Clones were read by immunoSEQ multiplex PCR, and TCRdb kept only the in-frame ones, dropping some. D and trimming come from the DNA, and the V and J calls and clone size come from that table. The data hold fewer than 350,000 clones, with roughly 85% observed a single time.

The TCR sequence derives from a woman in her 30s who had been exposed to COVID-19. The V call is TRBV2, the J call TRBJ1-5, with D unresolved. The sequenced material came from PBMCs or T cells enriched from blood (not recorded which). This CDR3 is CASSPDFSGQPQHF. In DNA, the CDR3 is TGTGCCAGCAGCCCCGATTTTTCGGGTCAGCCCCAGCATTTT.